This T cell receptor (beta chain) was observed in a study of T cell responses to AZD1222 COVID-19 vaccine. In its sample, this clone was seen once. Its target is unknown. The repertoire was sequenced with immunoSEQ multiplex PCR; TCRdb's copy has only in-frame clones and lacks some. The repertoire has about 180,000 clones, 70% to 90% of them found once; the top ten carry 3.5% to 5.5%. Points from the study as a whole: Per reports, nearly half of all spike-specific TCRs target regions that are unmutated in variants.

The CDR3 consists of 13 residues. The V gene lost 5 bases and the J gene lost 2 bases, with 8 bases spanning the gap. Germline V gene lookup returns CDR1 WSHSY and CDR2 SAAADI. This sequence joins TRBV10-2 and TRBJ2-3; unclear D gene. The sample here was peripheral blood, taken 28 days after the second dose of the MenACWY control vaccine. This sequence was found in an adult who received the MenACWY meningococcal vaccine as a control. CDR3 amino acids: CASSRYHTDTQYF. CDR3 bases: TGCGCCAGCAGTCGCTACCACACAGATACGCAGTATTTT.